This TCR beta chain was captured in a study of cytomegalovirus exposure and HLA in healthy donors. Study background: Some 85 million unique TCRs, all from HLA-typed donors, were included in an early release of the data.

Whole-study results and caveats: A later analysis linked a missense DCLRE1C variant to TCR beta V- and J-gene trimming. Beyond CMV serostatus, there was no information to go on about immune exposure. Owing to their indistinguishability, certain V segments, notably TRBV6-2 and TRBV6-3, were excluded.

The PCR used 60 Vbeta and 13 Jbeta primers. Data came from immunoSEQ multiplex PCR; TCRdb stores just in-frame clones and leaves some out. The sample holds 200,000 or so clones, 84% seen once. Germline V gene sequence: CDR1 SGHDT, CDR2 YYEEEE. V gave up 1 base and J gave up 2 bases; unmatched junction bases: 1. This CDR3 has 15 residues. As for this clone: What it binds is not known.

This TCR was recovered from a boy aged 10-17 years in good health and CMV-seronegative. The material sequenced was PBMCs. This sequence joins TRBV5-6 and TRBJ2-5; 11 nucleotides match TRBD2. The CDR3 is CASSLTSGGQETQYF. The CDR3 DNA reads TGTGCCAGCAGCTTGACTAGCGGGGGACAAGAGACCCAGTACTTC.